One TCR beta chain is described in this entry. Its specificity is not known. Trimming stripped 8 bases from V and 3 bases from J, with 8 bases between. The CDR3 has 11 residues. Germline V gene sequence: CDR1 SGHDN, CDR2 FVKESK. These data belong to a study of beta chain features in type 1 diabetes. Study results and limitations: People with Type 1 diabetes carried modestly yet significantly shorter TCRB CDR3s in all four CD4+ subsets.

On average, the one heparinised blood draw given by each donor was 90 to 150 mL. Every isolated RNA sample was fully reverse transcribed, so sequencing captured expressed TCRB transcripts. TCRdb's copy holds only in-frame clones and misses some; the assay was immunoSEQ multiplex PCR. The top ten clones hold 0.06% to 0.07% of a sample with roughly 500,000 clones, approximately 28% of them seen once. J is TRBJ2-7 and V is TRBV14; D is unresolved. The specimen sequenced was naive CD4+ T cells from blood. The TCR comes from a man younger than 35 in good health. The CDR3 DNA follows: TGTGCCAGCGGCACCTACTACGAGCAGTACTTC. Translation: CASGTYYEQYF. Variable domain in full (rest from reference TRBV14 and TRBJ2-7): EAGVTQFPSHSVIEKGQTVTLRCDPISGHDNLYWYRRVMGKEIKFLLHFVKESKQDESGMPNNRFLAERTGGTYSTLKVQPAELEDSGVYFCASGTYYEQYFGPGTRLTVT.